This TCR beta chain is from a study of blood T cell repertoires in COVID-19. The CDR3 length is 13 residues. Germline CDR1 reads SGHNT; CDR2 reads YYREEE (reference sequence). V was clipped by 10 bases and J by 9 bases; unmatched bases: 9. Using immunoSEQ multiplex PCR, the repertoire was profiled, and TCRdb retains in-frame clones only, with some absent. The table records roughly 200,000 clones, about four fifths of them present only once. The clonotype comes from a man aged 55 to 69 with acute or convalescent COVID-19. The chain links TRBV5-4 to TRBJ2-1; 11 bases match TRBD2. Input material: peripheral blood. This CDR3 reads CAVSGGGSGEQFF. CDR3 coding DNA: TGTGCCGTTAGCGGGGGGGGATCCGGTGAGCAGTTCTTC.